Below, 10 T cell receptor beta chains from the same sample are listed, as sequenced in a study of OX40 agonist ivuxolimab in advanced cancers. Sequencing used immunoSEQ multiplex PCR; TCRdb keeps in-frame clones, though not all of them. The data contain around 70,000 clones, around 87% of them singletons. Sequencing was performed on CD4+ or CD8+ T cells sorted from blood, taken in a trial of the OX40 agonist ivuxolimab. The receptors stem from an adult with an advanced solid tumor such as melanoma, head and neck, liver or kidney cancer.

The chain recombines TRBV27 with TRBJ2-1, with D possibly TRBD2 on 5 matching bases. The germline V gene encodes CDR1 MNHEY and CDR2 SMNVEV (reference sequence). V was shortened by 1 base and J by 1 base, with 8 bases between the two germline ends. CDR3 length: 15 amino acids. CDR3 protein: CASSLFGGSYNEQFF. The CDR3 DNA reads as TGTGCCAGCAGTTTATTCGGAGGTTCCTACAATGAGCAGTTCTTC.

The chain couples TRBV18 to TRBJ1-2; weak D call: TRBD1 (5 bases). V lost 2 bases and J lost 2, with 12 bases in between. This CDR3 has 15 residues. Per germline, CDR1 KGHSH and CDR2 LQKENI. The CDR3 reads CASSPGAGMNYGYTF. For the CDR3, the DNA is TGTGCCAGCTCACCAGGGGCCGGGATGAACTATGGCTACACCTTC.

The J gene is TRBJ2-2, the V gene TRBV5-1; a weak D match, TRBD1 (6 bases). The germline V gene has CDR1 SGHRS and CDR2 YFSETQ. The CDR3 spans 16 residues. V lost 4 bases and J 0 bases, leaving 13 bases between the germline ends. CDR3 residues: CASSVIPGANTGELFF. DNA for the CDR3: TGCGCCAGCAGCGTTATCCCAGGGGCGAACACCGGGGAGCTGTTTTTT.

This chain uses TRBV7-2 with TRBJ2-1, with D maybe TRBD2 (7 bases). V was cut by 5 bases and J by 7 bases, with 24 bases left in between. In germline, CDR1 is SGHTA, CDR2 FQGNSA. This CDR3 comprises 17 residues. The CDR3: CASSPGLRGRLGNEQFF. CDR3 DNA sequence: TGTGCCAGCAGCCCAGGACTGCGGGGGCGCTTAGGGAATGAGCAGTTCTTC.

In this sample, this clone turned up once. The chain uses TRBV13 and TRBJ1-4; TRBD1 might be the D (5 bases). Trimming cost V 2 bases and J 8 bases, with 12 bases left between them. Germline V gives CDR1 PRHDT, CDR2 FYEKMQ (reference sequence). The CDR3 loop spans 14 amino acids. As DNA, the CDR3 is TGTGCCAGCAGCTTACGGCAGGGTGGAGAAAAACTGTTTTTT. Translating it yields CASSLRQGGEKLFF.

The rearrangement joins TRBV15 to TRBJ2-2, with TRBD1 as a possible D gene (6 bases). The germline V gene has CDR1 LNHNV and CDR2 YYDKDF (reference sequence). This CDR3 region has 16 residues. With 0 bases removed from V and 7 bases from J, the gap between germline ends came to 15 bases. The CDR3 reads CATSRDPAGAGGELFF. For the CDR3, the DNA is TGTGCCACCAGCAGAGATCCGGCAGGGGCGGGCGGGGAGCTGTTTTTT.

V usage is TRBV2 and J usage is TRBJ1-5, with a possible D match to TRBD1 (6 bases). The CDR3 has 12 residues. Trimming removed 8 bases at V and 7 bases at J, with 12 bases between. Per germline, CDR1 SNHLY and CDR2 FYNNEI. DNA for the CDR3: TGTGCCAGCGAGGGGGGAGGACAGCCCCAGCATTTT. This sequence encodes CASEGGGQPQHF.

The CDR3 spells CASSLFWTGGNTGELFF. In DNA, the CDR3 is TGTGCCAGCAGCTTGTTCTGGACAGGCGGAAACACCGGGGAGCTGTTTTTT. The chain has TRBV5-6 and TRBJ2-2, with TRBD1 identical over 7 bases. Looked up from germline, CDR1 is SGHDT and CDR2 is YYEEEE. The CDR3 loop spans 17 amino acids. V dropped 1 base and J dropped 2; count of bases not matched to a gene: 8.

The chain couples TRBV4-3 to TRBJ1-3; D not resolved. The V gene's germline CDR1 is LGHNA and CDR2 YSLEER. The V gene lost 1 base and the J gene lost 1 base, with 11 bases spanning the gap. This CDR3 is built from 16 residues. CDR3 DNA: TGCGCCAGCAGCCAAGCAGTGGGCACATCTGGAAACACCATATATTTT. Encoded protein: CASSQAVGTSGNTIYF.

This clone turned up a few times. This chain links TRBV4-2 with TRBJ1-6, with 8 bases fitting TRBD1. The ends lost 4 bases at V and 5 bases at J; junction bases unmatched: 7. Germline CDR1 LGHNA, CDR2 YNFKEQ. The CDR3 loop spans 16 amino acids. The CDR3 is CASSRQGTVDNSPLHF. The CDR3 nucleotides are TGTGCCAGCAGCCGACAGGGGACCGTTGATAATTCACCCCTCCACTTT.